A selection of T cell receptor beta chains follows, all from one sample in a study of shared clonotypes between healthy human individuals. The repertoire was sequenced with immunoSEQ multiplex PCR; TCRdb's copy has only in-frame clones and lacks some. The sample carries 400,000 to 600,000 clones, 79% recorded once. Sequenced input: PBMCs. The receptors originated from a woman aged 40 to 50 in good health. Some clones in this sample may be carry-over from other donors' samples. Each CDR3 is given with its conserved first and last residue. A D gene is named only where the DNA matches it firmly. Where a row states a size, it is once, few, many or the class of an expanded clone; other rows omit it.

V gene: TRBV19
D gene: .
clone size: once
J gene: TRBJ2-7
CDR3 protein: CASSIEGYEQYF
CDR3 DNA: TGTGCCAGTAGTATAGAGGGGTACGAGCAGTACTTC

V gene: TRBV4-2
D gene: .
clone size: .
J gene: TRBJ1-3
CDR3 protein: CASSQALGTDSGNTIYF
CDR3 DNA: TGTGCCAGCAGCCAAGCCCTAGGGACCGACTCTGGAAACACCATATATTTT

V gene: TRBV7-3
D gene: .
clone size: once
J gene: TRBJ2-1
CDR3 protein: CASSERSSYNEQFF
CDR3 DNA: TGTGCCAGCAGCGAGAGAAGCTCCTACAATGAGCAGTTCTTC

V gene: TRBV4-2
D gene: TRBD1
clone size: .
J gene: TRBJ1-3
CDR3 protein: CASSQILGTAGNTIYF
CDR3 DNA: TGTGCCAGCAGCCAAATCCTAGGGACAGCTGGAAACACCATATATTTT

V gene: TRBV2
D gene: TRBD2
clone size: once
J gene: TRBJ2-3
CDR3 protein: CASRGTSGNTDTQYF
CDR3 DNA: TGTGCCAGCAGAGGGACTAGCGGAAACACAGATACGCAGTATTTT

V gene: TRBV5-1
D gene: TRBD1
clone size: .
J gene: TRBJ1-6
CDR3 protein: CASSSTGSEANSPLHF
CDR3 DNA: TGCGCCAGCAGCTCGACAGGGTCTGAGGCGAATTCACCCCTCCACTTT

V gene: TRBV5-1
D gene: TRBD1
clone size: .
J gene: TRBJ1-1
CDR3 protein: CASRADRGIAEAFF
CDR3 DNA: TGCGCCAGCAGAGCGGACAGGGGGATAGCTGAAGCTTTCTTT

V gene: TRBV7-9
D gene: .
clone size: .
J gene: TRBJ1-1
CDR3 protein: CASTFSGDTEAFF
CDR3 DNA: TGTGCCAGCACCTTTTCCGGGGATACTGAAGCTTTCTTT

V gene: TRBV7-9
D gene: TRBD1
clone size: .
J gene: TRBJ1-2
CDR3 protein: CASSLGTGGPGAF
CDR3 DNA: TGTGCCAGCAGCTTAGGGACAGGGGGCCCTGGTGCCTTC

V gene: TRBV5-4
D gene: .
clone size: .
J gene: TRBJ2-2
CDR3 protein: CASSLQSTGVGELFF
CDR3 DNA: TGTGCCAGCAGCTTGCAGTCAACTGGGGTCGGGGAGCTGTTTTTT

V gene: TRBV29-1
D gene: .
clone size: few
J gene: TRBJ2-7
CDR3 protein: CSVEAVDYEQYF
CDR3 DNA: TGCAGCGTTGAAGCCGTGGATTACGAGCAGTACTTC

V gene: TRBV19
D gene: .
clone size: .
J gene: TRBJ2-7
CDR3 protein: CASQDRQASNEQYF
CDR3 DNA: TGTGCCAGTCAGGATCGACAGGCCTCCAACGAGCAGTACTTC

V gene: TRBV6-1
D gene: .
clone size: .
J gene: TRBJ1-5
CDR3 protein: CASSEIRGIGQPQHF
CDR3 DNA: TGTGCCAGCAGTGAAATCCGGGGGATCGGTCAGCCCCAGCATTTT

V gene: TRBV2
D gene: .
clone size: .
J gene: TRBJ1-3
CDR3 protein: CASSAGSGNTIYF
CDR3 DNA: TGTGCCAGCAGTGCGGGATCTGGAAACACCATATATTTT

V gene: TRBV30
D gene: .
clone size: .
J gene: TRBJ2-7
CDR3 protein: CAWSLGGLLGEQYF
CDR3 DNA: TGTGCCTGGAGTTTGGGGGGTCTCCTTGGGGAGCAGTACTTC

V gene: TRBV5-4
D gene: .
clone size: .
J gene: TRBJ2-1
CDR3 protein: CASSLGSSYNEQFF
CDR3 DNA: TGTGCCAGCAGCTTGGGGAGCTCCTACAATGAGCAGTTCTTC

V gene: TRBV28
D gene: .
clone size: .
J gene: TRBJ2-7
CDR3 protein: CASSLRPPTESYEQYF
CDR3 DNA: TGTGCCAGCAGTTTAAGGCCCCCCACAGAGTCCTACGAGCAGTACTTC

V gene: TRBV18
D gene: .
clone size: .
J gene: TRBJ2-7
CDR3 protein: CASSGGGSSYEQYF
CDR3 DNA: TGTGCCAGCTCAGGAGGGGGTAGCTCCTACGAGCAGTACTTC

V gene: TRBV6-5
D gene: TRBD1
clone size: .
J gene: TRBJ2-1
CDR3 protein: CASSRQGFNNEQFF
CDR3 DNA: TGTGCCAGCAGTCGACAGGGATTCAACAATGAGCAGTTCTTC

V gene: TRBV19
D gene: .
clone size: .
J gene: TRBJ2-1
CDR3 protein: CASSTTENYNEQFF
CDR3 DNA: TGTGCCAGTAGTACTACAGAGAACTACAATGAGCAGTTCTTC

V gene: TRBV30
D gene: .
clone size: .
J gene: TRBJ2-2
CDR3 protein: CAWSVGWGSGELFF
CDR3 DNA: TGTGCCTGGAGTGTAGGTTGGGGGAGCGGGGAGCTGTTTTTT

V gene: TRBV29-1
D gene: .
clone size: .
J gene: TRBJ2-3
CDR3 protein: CSVDLSPDPDTQYF
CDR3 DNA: TGCAGCGTTGATCTCTCCCCCGACCCAGATACGCAGTATTTT

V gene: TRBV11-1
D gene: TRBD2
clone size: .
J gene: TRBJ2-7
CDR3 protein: CASSATSGSFHEQYF
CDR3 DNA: TGTGCCAGCAGCGCCACTAGCGGGAGTTTCCACGAGCAGTACTTC

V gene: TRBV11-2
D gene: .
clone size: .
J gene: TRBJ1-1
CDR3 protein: CASRFSMNTEAFF
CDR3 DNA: TGTGCCAGCAGATTCAGTATGAACACTGAAGCTTTCTTT

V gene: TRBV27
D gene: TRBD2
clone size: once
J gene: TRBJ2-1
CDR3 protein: CASSGGVGDAEQFF
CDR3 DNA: TGTGCCAGCAGCGGGGGGGTTGGTGATGCTGAGCAGTTCTTC

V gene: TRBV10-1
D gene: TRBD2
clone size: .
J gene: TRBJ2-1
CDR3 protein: CASSHSGRGYEQFF
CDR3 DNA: TGCGCCAGCAGTCATAGCGGGAGGGGATATGAGCAGTTCTTC

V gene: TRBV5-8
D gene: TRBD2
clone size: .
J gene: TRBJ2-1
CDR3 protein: CASSFSRTSGYNEQFF
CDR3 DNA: TGTGCCAGCAGCTTTTCTAGGACTAGCGGATACAATGAGCAGTTCTTC

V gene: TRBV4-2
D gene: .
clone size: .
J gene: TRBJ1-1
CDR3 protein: CASSQVQGGTEAFF
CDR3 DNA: TGTGCCAGCAGCCAAGTCCAGGGAGGCACTGAAGCTTTCTTT

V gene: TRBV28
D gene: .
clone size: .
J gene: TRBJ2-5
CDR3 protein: CASSLGGPGETQYF
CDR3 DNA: TGTGCCAGCAGTTTGGGGGGGCCGGGAGAGACCCAGTACTTC

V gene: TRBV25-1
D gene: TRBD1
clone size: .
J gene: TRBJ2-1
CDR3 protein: CASSDLTGSSYNEQFF
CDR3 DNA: TGTGCCAGCAGTGATTTGACAGGGAGCTCCTACAATGAGCAGTTCTTC

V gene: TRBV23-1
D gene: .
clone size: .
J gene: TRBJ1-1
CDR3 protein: CASSQWGQGIGSMNTEAFF
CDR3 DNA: TGCGCCAGCAGTCAATGGGGGCAGGGCATAGGTAGCATGAACACTGAAGCTTTCTTT

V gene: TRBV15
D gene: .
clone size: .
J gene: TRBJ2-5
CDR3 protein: CATSRDRAQETQYF
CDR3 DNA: TGTGCCACCAGCAGAGATAGAGCCCAAGAGACCCAGTACTTC

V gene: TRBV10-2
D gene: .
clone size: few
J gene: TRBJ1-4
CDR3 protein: CASSEGAGRLFF
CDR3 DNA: TGCGCCAGCAGTGAAGGGGCGGGTCGACTGTTTTTT

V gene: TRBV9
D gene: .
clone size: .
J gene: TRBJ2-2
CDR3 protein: CASSASPSGTGELFF
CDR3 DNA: TGTGCCAGCAGCGCCTCTCCCTCCGGGACCGGGGAGCTGTTTTTT

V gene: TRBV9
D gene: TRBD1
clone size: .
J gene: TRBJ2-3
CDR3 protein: CASSVTGATDTQYF
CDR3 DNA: TGTGCCAGCAGCGTTACAGGGGCCACAGATACGCAGTATTTT

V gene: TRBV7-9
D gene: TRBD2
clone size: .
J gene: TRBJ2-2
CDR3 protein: CASSLVRLAGGPIGELFF
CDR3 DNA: TGTGCCAGCAGCTTAGTACGACTAGCGGGAGGGCCAATCGGGGAGCTGTTTTTT

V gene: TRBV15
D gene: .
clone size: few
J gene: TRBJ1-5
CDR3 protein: CATSRGGGNQPQHF
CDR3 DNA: TGTGCCACCAGCAGAGGCGGTGGTAATCAGCCCCAGCATTTT

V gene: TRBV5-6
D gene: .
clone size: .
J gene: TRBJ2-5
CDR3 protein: CASSLAPMEVETQYF
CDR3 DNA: TGTGCCAGCAGCTTGGCCCCGATGGAGGTAGAGACCCAGTACTTC

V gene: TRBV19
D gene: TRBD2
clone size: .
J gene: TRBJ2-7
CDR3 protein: CASSIQREGYEQYF
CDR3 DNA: TGTGCCAGTAGTATTCAGCGGGAGGGCTACGAGCAGTACTTC

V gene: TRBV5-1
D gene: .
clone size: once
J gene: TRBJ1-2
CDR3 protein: CASSATPRNYGYTF
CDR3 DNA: TGCGCCAGCAGCGCAACGCCAAGGAACTATGGCTACACCTTC

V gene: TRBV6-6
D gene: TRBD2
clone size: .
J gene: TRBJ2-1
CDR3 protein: CASSQDSGRRGEQFF
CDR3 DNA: TGTGCCAGCAGTCAAGATAGCGGGAGAAGAGGTGAGCAGTTCTTC

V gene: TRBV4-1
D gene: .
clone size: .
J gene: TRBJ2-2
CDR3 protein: CASSQGYRRMTGELFF
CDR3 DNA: TGCGCCAGCAGCCAAGGCTACAGGAGGATGACCGGGGAGCTGTTTTTT

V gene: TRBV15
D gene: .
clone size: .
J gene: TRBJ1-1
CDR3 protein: CATSSGVIGNEAFF
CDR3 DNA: TGTGCCACCAGCAGCGGGGTCATAGGGAATGAAGCTTTCTTT

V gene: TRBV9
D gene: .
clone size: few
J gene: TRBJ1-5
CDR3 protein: CASSVRQPQHF
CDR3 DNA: TGTGCCAGCAGCGTAAGGCAGCCCCAGCATTTT

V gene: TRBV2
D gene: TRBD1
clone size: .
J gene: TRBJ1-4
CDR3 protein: CASSGRGNEKLFF
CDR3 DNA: TGTGCCAGCAGTGGCAGGGGGAATGAAAAACTGTTTTTT

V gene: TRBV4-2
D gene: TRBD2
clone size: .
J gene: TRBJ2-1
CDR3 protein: CASSQPGTSGSVEQFF
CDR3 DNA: TGTGCCAGCAGCCAACCCGGGACTAGCGGGAGTGTTGAGCAGTTCTTC

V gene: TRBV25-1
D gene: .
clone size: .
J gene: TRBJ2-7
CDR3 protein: CASSSGTLSYEQYF
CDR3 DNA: TGTGCCAGCTCCTCCGGGACATTGTCCTACGAGCAGTACTTC

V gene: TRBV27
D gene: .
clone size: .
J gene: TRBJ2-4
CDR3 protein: CASSLGTFPNIQYF
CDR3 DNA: TGTGCCAGCAGTTTAGGGACTTTCCCGAACATTCAGTACTTC

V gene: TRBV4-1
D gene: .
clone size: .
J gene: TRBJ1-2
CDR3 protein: CASSQDEGNYGYTF
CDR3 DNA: TGCGCCAGCAGCCAAGACGAGGGTAACTATGGCTACACCTTC